This T cell receptor (beta chain) was identified during a study of long-term antiretroviral therapy in people with HIV. Study results and limitations: In HIV, the repertoires covered a tighter span of CDR3 lengths than in controls.

The run of the v3.0 immunoSEQ assay was at survey level. Roughly 35,000-50,000 T-cell genomes per sample were the sequencing target. The data were produced by immunoSEQ multiplex PCR, yet TCRdb's version contains in-frame clones alone and is incomplete. The repertoire holds 20,000 to 30,000 clones, 70% to 90% seen once, with roughly 5.3% in the top ten. Germline assignment: CDR1 KGHSH and CDR2 LQKENI. With 3 bases clipped from V and 10 bases from J, the junction kept 5 bases outside the gene matches. The CDR3 extends over 14 amino acids. With respect to this clone: Its cognate antigen is unknown.

This chain uses TRBV18 with TRBJ1-4; 10 bases agree with TRBD1. The sample here was unsorted PBMCs, taken more than 4.3 years after starting antiretroviral therapy. This sequence originates from a man aged 25-40 years with HIV. The CDR3 coding sequence is TGTGCCAGCTCACCCGGGACAGGGGACGGAAAACTGTTTTTT. Amino acid sequence: CASSPGTGDGKLFF.